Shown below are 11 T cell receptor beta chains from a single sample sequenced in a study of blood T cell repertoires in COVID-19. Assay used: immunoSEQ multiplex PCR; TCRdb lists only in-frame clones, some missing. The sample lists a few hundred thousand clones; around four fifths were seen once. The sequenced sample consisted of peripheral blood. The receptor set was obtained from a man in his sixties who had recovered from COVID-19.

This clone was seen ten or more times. The CDR3, as DNA: TGTGCCAGTGCTGCGGTGGGGCCCCAGCATTTT. This sequence encodes CASAAVGPQHF. V and J are TRBV28 and TRBJ1-5; no definite D call. The germline V gene has CDR1 MDHEN and CDR2 SYDVKM. The CDR3 runs 11 residues. The V end lost 9 bases, the J end lost 9 bases, and 12 bases lay between the germline ends.

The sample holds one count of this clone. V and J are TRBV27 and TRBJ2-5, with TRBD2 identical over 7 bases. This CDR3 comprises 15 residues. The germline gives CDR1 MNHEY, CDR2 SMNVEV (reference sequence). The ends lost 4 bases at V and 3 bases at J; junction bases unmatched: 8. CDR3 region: CASSSLSAGEETQYF. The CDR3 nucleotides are TGTGCCAGCAGTTCGCTTTCGGCGGGGGAAGAGACCCAGTACTTC.

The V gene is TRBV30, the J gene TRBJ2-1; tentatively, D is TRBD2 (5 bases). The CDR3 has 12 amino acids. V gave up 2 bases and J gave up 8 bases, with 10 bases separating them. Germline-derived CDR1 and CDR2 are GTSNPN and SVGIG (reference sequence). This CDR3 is CAWSSLGDEQFF. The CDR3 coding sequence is TGTGCCTGGAGTTCCCTCGGGGATGAGCAGTTCTTC. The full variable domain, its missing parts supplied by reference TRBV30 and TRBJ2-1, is SQTIHQWPATLVQPVGSPLSLECTVEGTSNPNLYWYRQAAGRGLQLLFYSVGIGQISSEVPQNLSASRPQDRQFILSSKKLLLSDSGFYLCAWSSLGDEQFFGPGTRLTVL.

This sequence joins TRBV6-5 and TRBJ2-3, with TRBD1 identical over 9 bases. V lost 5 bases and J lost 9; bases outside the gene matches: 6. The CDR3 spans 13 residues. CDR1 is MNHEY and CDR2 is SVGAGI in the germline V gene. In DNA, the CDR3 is TGTGCCAGCAGTCGTCCCGGGACAGGGACGCAGTATTTT. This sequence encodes CASSRPGTGTQYF.

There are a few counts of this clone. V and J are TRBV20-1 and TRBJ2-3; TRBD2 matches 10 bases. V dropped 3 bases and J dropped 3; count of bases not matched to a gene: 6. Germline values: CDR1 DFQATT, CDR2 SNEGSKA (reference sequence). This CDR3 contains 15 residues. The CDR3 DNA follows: TGCAGTGCTAGTCGGGGTAGCGGGAGGACAGATACGCAGTATTTT. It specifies CSASRGSGRTDTQYF.

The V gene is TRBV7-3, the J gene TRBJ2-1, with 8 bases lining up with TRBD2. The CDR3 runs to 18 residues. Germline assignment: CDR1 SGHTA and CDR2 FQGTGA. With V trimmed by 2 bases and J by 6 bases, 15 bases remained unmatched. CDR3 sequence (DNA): TGTGCCAGCAGCTTACAGGCGGGGGGCGCCATCGGTTCCAATGAGCAGTTCTTC. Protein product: CASSLQAGGAIGSNEQFF.

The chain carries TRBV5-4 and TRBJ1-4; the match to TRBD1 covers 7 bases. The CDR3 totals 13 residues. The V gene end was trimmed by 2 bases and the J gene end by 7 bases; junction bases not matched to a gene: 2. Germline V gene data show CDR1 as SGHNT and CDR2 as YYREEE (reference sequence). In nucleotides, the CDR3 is TGTGCCAGCAGCTTACAGGGGTCTGAAAAACTGTTTTTT. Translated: CASSLQGSEKLFF. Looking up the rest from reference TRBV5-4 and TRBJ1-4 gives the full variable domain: ETGVTQSPTHLIKTRGQQVTLRCSSQSGHNTVSWYQQALGQGPQFIFQYYREEENGRGNFPPRFSGLQFPNYSSELNVNALELDDSALYLCASSLQGSEKLFFGSGTQLSVL.

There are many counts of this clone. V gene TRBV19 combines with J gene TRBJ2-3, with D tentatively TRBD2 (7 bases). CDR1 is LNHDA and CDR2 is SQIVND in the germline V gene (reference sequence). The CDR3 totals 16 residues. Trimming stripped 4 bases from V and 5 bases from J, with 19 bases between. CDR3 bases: TGTGCCAGTAGTAGCGGGGGCCGTCTTTGGGAAGATACGCAGTATTTT. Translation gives CASSSGGRLWEDTQYF.

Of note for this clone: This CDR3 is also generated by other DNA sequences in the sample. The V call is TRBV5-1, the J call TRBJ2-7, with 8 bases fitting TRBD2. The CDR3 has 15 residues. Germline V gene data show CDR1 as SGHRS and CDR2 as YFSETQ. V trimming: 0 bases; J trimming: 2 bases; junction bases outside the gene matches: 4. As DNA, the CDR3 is TGCGCCAGCAGCTTGGCCGCGGGAGGACCCTACGAGCAGTACTTC. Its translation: CASSLAAGGPYEQYF.

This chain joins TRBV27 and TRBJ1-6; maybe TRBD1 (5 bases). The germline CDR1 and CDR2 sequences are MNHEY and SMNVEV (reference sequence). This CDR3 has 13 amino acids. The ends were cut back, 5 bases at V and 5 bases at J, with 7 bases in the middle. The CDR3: CASSRGHNSPLHF. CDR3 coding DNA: TGTGCCAGCAGTAGGGGTCATAATTCACCCCTCCACTTT.

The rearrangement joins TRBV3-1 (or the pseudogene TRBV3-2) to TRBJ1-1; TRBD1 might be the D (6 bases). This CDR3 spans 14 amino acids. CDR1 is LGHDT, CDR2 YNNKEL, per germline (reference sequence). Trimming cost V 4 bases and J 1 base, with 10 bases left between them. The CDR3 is CASSLGTTNTEAFF. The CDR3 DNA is TGTGCCAGCAGCCTAGGGACAACGAACACTGAAGCTTTCTTT.